This entry is about one T cell receptor (gamma chain). Its antigen is unknown. Germline V gene data show CDR1 as GITISATS and CDR2 as ISYDGTV (reference sequence). The J segment lost 3 bases and the V segment lost 0 bases, leaving 5 bases of the junction unmatched. The CDR3 is 18 amino acids. This sample stems from a study of Vδ1+ human thymocytes. Extracted RNA was reverse transcribed into cDNA. CDR3 amplicons came from multiplex PCR with pooled V-gene forward and constant-region reverse primers. TCRdb called clones anew from the multiplex PCR reads with CATT. In the table there are 20,000 to 25,000 gamma-chain clones, roughly 13% of which are singletons. Overall study results and limits: TRG sequences recurred across donors, whereas TRD sequences stayed essentially private. Despite high sort purity, approximately 21% of thymic T cell receptor delta sequences were Vdelta2. Thymic TRG and TRD repertoires appeared highly polyclonal.

Thymocytes were sorted as CD3+ TCRVdelta1+ TCRVdelta2- after alphabeta T cell depletion. This receptor was taken from a child in the first two years of life who had congenital heart surgery. The rearrangement links TRGV9 to TRGJP. The sample consisted of Vdelta1+ gamma-delta thymocytes from the thymus. Subset: FACS-sorted CD3+ TCRalphabeta- TCRVdelta1+ TCRVdelta2- thymocytes. CDR3 loop: CALWEVMVQELGKKIKVF. The CDR3 DNA is TGTGCCTTGTGGGAGGTGATGGTGCAAGAGTTGGGCAAAAAAATCAAGGTATTT.